The 4 T cell receptor beta chains presented below share a single source sample, sequenced in a study of blood T cell repertoires in COVID-19. Sequencing used immunoSEQ multiplex PCR; TCRdb keeps in-frame clones, though not all of them. The repertoire holds roughly 220,000 clones, with about four fifths as singletons. Sequencing used peripheral blood. The receptors shown here come from a woman of 80 years or more with COVID-19, enrolled during active disease.

This clone has a single count. CDR3 residues: CAISETASGKGLDTQYF. CDR3 nucleotides: TGTGCCATCAGTGAGACCGCTAGCGGGAAAGGTTTGGATACGCAGTATTTT. The chain employs TRBV10-3 and TRBJ2-3; 9 nucleotides align to TRBD2. Trimming at V came to 2 bases and at J to 6 bases, leaving 12 bases not matched to a gene. This CDR3 is 17 amino acids long. Germline CDR1 reads ENHRY; CDR2 reads SYGVKD.

This chain links TRBV11-3 with TRBJ2-3; D possibly corresponds to TRBD2 (7 bases). Trimming cost V 1 base and J 0 bases, with 14 bases left between them. This CDR3 is 17 amino acids long. The germline V gene has CDR1 SGHNT and CDR2 YENEEA. In nucleotides, the CDR3 is TGTGCCAGCAGCTTAGTGGTGCGGGGGCCTAGCACAGATACGCAGTATTTT. It translates to CASSLVVRGPSTDTQYF.

Points on this clone: Other nucleotide sequences from this sample produce the same CDR3. This rearrangement joins TRBV5-1 to TRBJ1-6; no reliable D call. CDR1 and CDR2 (germline): SGHRS, YFSETQ. V lost 0 bases and J lost 10, with 8 bases in between. The CDR3 has 13 residues. The DNA of the CDR3 is TGCGCCAGCAGCTTGGGCAGTGAATCACCCCTCCACTTT. As protein: CASSLGSESPLHF.

The chain joins TRBV3-1 (or the pseudogene TRBV3-2) to TRBJ1-2, with D perhaps TRBD1 (6 bases). The CDR3 extends over 11 amino acids. The V end was cut by 3 bases, the J end by 7 bases, with 6 bases between. Germline-derived CDR1 and CDR2 are LGHDT and YNNKEL (reference sequence). CDR3 protein: CASSHRGGYTF. As DNA, the CDR3 is TGTGCCAGCAGCCACAGGGGTGGCTACACCTTC.